The sequence of this T cell receptor beta chain was determined in a study of siplizumab effects on memory and regulatory T cells. This table comes from immunoSEQ multiplex PCR, and its TCRdb copy is limited to in-frame clones, with some not included. The sample has some 97,000 clones, about 95% seen once; the top ten hold roughly 0.62%. Germline assignment: CDR1 SGHNT and CDR2 YENEEA. Trimming took off 0 bases at V and 6 bases at J, with 7 bases between the two ends. This CDR3 is 13 amino acids long. The sample was Tregs sorted from blood. The receptor comes from a human donor in good health. The rearrangement uses TRBV11-3 and TRBJ2-3; D is ambiguous. The CDR3 sequence is CASSLDHSDTQYF. As DNA, the CDR3 is TGTGCCAGCAGCTTAGATCATTCGGATACGCAGTATTTT. The whole variable domain, remainder taken from reference TRBV11-3 and TRBJ2-3, is EAGVVQSPRYKIIEKKQPVAFWCNPISGHNTLYWYLQNLGQGPELLIRYENEEAVDDSQLPKDRFSAERLKGVDSTLKIQPAELGDSAVYLCASSLDHSDTQYFGPGTRLTVL.